The subject of this entry is one TCR beta chain. These data originate in a study of blood T cell repertoires in COVID-19. Using immunoSEQ multiplex PCR, the repertoire was profiled, and TCRdb retains in-frame clones only, with some absent. The sample carries under 150,000 clones, roughly 80% recorded once. Germline CDR1 reads MNHEY; CDR2 reads SMNVEV (reference sequence). Trimming took off 5 bases at V and 5 bases at J, with 25 bases between the two ends. This CDR3 has 17 residues. Sequencing used peripheral blood. The chain joins TRBV27 to TRBJ2-7, with a possible D match to TRBD2 (5 bases). The TCR was taken from a woman aged 55-69 years with acute or convalescent COVID-19. Here the CDR3 DNA reads TGTGCCAGCAGTCCTGGGTGGGGAGTAGAAGGCGGCCACGAGCAGTACTTC. As protein: CASSPGWGVEGGHEQYF.